The 16 T cell receptor beta chains in this list originate from one sample, sequenced in a study of blood T cell repertoires in COVID-19. Some clones are missing from TCRdb's copy, which holds only in-frame ones; the method was immunoSEQ multiplex PCR. The table includes 110,000 to 150,000 clones, about four fifths detected once. The sequenced material came from PBMCs or T cells enriched from blood (not recorded which). Every receptor here comes from a woman aged 18-29 years who had been exposed to COVID-19.

This sequence joins TRBV5-1 and TRBJ2-1, with D possibly being TRBD2 (5 bases). V lost 1 base and J 4 bases, leaving 6 bases between the germline ends. This CDR3 comprises 13 residues. CDR1 SGHRS and CDR2 YFSETQ come from the germline V gene. CDR3 loop: CASSLTSYNEQFF. CDR3 sequence (DNA): TGCGCCAGCAGCTTGACTAGTTACAATGAGCAGTTCTTC.

This clone has more than one count but fewer than ten. The V and J genes are TRBV2 and TRBJ1-5, with D maybe TRBD1 (6 bases). Germline loops: CDR1 SNHLY, CDR2 FYNNEI. V lost 10 bases and J lost 3, with 16 bases in between. The CDR3 sequence is 14 residues long. CDR3 protein: CATSIRDINQPQHF. The CDR3 bases are TGTGCCACCTCGATCCGGGACATCAATCAGCCCCAGCATTTT.

This sequence joins TRBV2 and TRBJ1-1, with 9 nucleotides matching TRBD1. J gave up 1 base and V 8 bases, and 5 bases lay outside the gene matches. CDR1 and CDR2 (germline): SNHLY, FYNNEI. This CDR3 has 14 amino acids. CDR3 sequence (DNA): TGTGCCAGCGCCGGGACAGGGTGGAACACTGAAGCTTTCTTT. This codes for CASAGTGWNTEAFF.

The V and J genes are TRBV30 and TRBJ1-1, with 7 nucleotides matching TRBD1. The CDR3 has 14 residues. V lost 3 bases to trimming and J lost 11 bases; unmatched junction nucleotides: 15. Germline V CDR1 and CDR2: GTSNPN, SVGIG (reference sequence). The CDR3 DNA reads as TGTGCCTGGAGCACCACACCCTGGGACAGAGGCGCTTTCTTT. Its translation: CAWSTTPWDRGAFF.

The chain links TRBV6-2 or TRBV6-3 to TRBJ2-7, with D perhaps matching TRBD2 (5 bases). This CDR3 region has 11 residues. Trimming took 5 bases from V and 5 from J, leaving 7 bases between them. CDR1 and CDR2 (germline): MNHEY, SVGEGT. The CDR3 loop is CASSRGNEQYF. CDR3 nucleotide sequence: TGTGCCAGCAGTCGAGGGAACGAGCAGTACTTC.

This rearrangement joins TRBV7-2 to TRBJ2-1; 14 bases agree with TRBD2. V was clipped by 5 bases and J by 10 bases; unmatched bases: 10. This CDR3 comprises 16 residues. Germline CDR1 and CDR2: SGHTA and FQGNSA. CDR3 loop: CASSPRLAGGREEQFF. In DNA form, the CDR3 reads TGTGCCAGCAGCCCACGACTAGCGGGAGGGCGGGAAGAGCAGTTCTTC. Supplemented by reference TRBV7-2 and TRBJ2-1, the full variable domain reads GAGVSQSPSNKVTEKGKDVELRCDPISGHTALYWYRQSLGQGLEFLIYFQGNSAPDKSGLPSDRFSAERTGGSVSTLTIQRTQQEDSAVYLCASSPRLAGGREEQFFGPGTRLTVL.

The table lists this clone with a few counts. The chain carries TRBV28 and TRBJ2-7; 7 nucleotides line up with TRBD1. V lost 6 bases, J lost 0 bases, and 8 bases stayed unmatched. Germline V lookup: CDR1 MDHEN, CDR2 SYDVKM. This CDR3 is built from 15 residues. CDR3 sequence (DNA): TGTGCCAGCAGACGGACAGGCCTAGACTCCTACGAGCAGTACTTC. It encodes CASRRTGLDSYEQYF.

The chain couples TRBV29-1 to TRBJ2-5, with 13 nucleotides matching TRBD2. CDR3 length: 15 residues. Germline assignment: CDR1 SQVTM and CDR2 ANQGSEA. With V trimmed by 3 bases and J by 5 bases, 6 bases remained unmatched. CDR3: CSVDSLAGGRETQYF. In nucleotides, the CDR3 is TGCAGCGTTGATTCACTAGCGGGAGGGAGGGAGACCCAGTACTTC.

The chain joins TRBV2 to TRBJ2-1, with a weak D call TRBD1 (6 bases). V shed 7 bases and J shed 4 bases, with 20 bases lying between them. CDR3 length: 16 residues. CDR1 and CDR2 (germline): SNHLY, FYNNEI. In DNA, the CDR3 is TGTGCCAGCAATGGGTGGGGGCATGTGAAATACAATGAGCAGTTCTTC. Protein product: CASNGWGHVKYNEQFF.

The chain links TRBV28 to TRBJ1-5, with TRBD1 identical over 9 bases. The CDR3 sequence is 17 residues long. J was trimmed by 5 bases and V by 6 bases; bases with no gene match: 14. Germline loops: CDR1 MDHEN, CDR2 SYDVKM. This CDR3 is CASSRTGVGLGYQPQHF. DNA for the CDR3: TGTGCCAGCAGCCGGACAGGGGTTGGATTAGGATATCAGCCCCAGCATTTT. Filled out from reference TRBV28 and TRBJ1-5, the complete variable domain reads DVKVTQSSRYLVKRTGEKVFLECVQDMDHENMFWYRQDPGLGLRLIYFSYDVKMKEKGDIPEGYSVSREKKERFSLILESASTNQTSMYLCASSRTGVGLGYQPQHFGDGTRLSIL.

The rearrangement joins TRBV5-1 to TRBJ2-1; the match to TRBD2 covers 8 bases. The CDR3 sequence is 16 residues long. Trimming at V came to 4 bases and at J to 2 bases, leaving 8 bases not matched to a gene. Germline CDR1 SGHRS, CDR2 YFSETQ. The CDR3: CASSLSTSGPYNEQFF. The CDR3 DNA reads as TGCGCCAGCAGCCTAAGCACTAGCGGTCCCTACAATGAGCAGTTCTTC.

The V call is TRBV28, the J call TRBJ1-5; 11 bases match TRBD1. J lost 4 bases, V lost 7 bases, and 6 bases had no gene match. The CDR3 extends over 15 amino acids. In germline, CDR1 is MDHEN, CDR2 SYDVKM. CDR3 in amino acids: CASIWTGGLNQPQHF. CDR3 bases: TGTGCCAGCATTTGGACAGGGGGCCTTAATCAGCCCCAGCATTTT.

The rearrangement links TRBV12-3 or TRBV12-4 to TRBJ2-3; perhaps TRBD1 as D (6 bases). This CDR3 region has 13 residues. The V end was cut by 10 bases, the J end by 8 bases, with 19 bases between. CDR3: CATHRAGVGTQYF. CDR3 coding DNA: TGTGCCACCCACAGGGCAGGGGTGGGTACGCAGTATTTT.

This chain uses TRBV2 with TRBJ1-5; 8 bases are a match to TRBD1. This CDR3 spans 16 amino acids. V trimming: 0 bases; J trimming: 6 bases; junction bases outside the gene matches: 7. CDR1 is SNHLY, CDR2 FYNNEI, per germline. The CDR3 loop reads CASSEARTGFGQPQHF. The CDR3 bases are TGTGCCAGCAGTGAAGCCCGGACAGGGTTTGGTCAGCCCCAGCATTTT. The full variable domain, in which reference TRBV2 and TRBJ1-5 provide the parts outside the CDR3, is EPEVTQTPSHQVTQMGQEVILRCVPISNHLYFYWYRQILGQKVEFLVSFYNNEISEKSEIFDDQFSVERPDGSNFTLKIRSTKLEDSAMYFCASSEARTGFGQPQHFGDGTRLSIL.

V is TRBV5-1 and J is TRBJ2-3; TRBD2 might be the D (6 bases). Trimming pared 4 bases from V and 2 bases from J, leaving 17 bases between. Germline V gives CDR1 SGHRS, CDR2 YFSETQ. The CDR3 runs to 16 residues. CDR3 nucleotide sequence: TGCGCCAGCAGCCCCCACCCGGGACTGAACACAGATACGCAGTATTTT. Protein product: CASSPHPGLNTDTQYF.

This clone was counted a single time. The chain has TRBV30 and TRBJ2-1, with 9 bases aligning to TRBD2. In germline, CDR1 is GTSNPN, CDR2 SVGIG (reference sequence). The ends lost 4 bases at V and 6 bases at J; junction bases unmatched: 4. The CDR3 covers 13 residues. The CDR3 DNA reads as TGTGCCTGGAATGGCGGGAGGGGCAATGAGCAGTTCTTC. Its translation is CAWNGGRGNEQFF.